One sample yielded the 32 T cell receptor beta chains listed below, sequenced in a study of blood T cell repertoires in COVID-19. Assay used: immunoSEQ multiplex PCR; TCRdb lists only in-frame clones, some missing. The data hold more than 110,000 clones, with about 87% observed a single time. Sequenced: peripheral blood. The receptors were gathered from a human donor in a cohort sampled during active COVID-19.

The J gene is TRBJ2-3, the V gene TRBV18; possibly TRBD2 for D (5 bases). This CDR3 region has 16 residues. Per germline, CDR1 KGHSH and CDR2 LQKENI. Trimming stripped 0 bases from V and 5 bases from J, with 15 bases between. The CDR3 region is CASSPPEGLLGDTQYF. CDR3 DNA: TGTGCCAGCTCACCACCCGAGGGCCTCCTGGGAGATACGCAGTATTTT.

V is TRBV7-3 and J is TRBJ2-3; a possible D gene is TRBD2 (6 bases). Germline V lookup: CDR1 SGHTA, CDR2 FQGTGA. Trimming took off 8 bases at V and 2 bases at J, with 17 bases between the two ends. The CDR3 runs to 15 residues. CDR3 residues: CASGIGVADTDTQYF. CDR3 DNA: TGTGCCAGCGGAATAGGCGTAGCGGACACAGATACGCAGTATTTT.

The chain combines TRBV24-1 with TRBJ2-3, with a weak D call TRBD2 (6 bases). Trimming pared 5 bases from V and 8 bases from J, leaving 16 bases between. Germline V gene data show CDR1 as KGHDR and CDR2 as SFDVKD. This CDR3 has 14 amino acids. The CDR3 loop is CATSGAADGGTQYF. CDR3 DNA: TGTGCCACCAGTGGAGCCGCGGACGGGGGTACGCAGTATTTT.

The rearrangement uses TRBV2 and TRBJ1-3; tentatively, D is TRBD1 (6 bases). Germline V gene lookup returns CDR1 SNHLY and CDR2 FYNNEI. CDR3 length: 15 residues. Trimming took off 1 base at V and 1 base at J, with 8 bases between the two ends. The CDR3 nucleotides read TGTGCCAGCAGTGAAGAGGGGGTATCTGGAAACACCATATATTTT. It encodes CASSEEGVSGNTIYF.

This clone has just a few counts. The chain couples TRBV29-1 to TRBJ1-3, with TRBD1 as a possible D gene (5 bases). The ends were cut back, 3 bases at V and 4 bases at J, with 10 bases in the middle. Germline V gene data show CDR1 as SQVTM and CDR2 as ANQGSEA. There are 13 residues in the CDR3. The CDR3, as DNA: TGCAGCGTTGATCCCCAGGGAGGAAACACCATATATTTT. Encoded protein: CSVDPQGGNTIYF.

This clone is a singleton in its sample. The chain couples TRBV11-2 to TRBJ2-3, with D possibly TRBD1 on 6 matching bases. Between the trimmed V and J ends, which lost 1 base and 1 base, there was a span of 12 bases. The CDR3 is made up of 16 amino acids. Germline values: CDR1 SGHAT, CDR2 FQNNGV. The CDR3 DNA reads as TGTGCCAGCAGCTTAGGACAGGCTAGGGGCACAGATACGCAGTATTTT. This encodes CASSLGQARGTDTQYF.

The rearrangement joins TRBV6-6 to TRBJ1-6; 7 nucleotides match TRBD1. CDR3 length equals 17 residues. Germline V gene lookup returns CDR1 MNHNY and CDR2 SVGAGI (reference sequence). V lost 5 bases, J lost 10 bases, and 17 bases stayed unmatched. The chain's CDR3 is CASSLQYRGGLRSPLHF. Here the CDR3 DNA reads TGTGCCAGCAGTCTACAATACAGGGGCGGCCTTAGGTCACCCCTCCACTTT.

The J gene is TRBJ2-3, the V gene TRBV10-3; D perhaps matches TRBD2 (6 bases). From germline, CDR1 is ENHRY and CDR2 SYGVKD. The germline V and J ends were trimmed by 3 bases and 5 bases, with 18 bases remaining between them. The CDR3 length is 16 residues. The CDR3 sequence is CAISEGPSERLDTQYF. DNA for the CDR3: TGTGCCATCAGTGAAGGCCCTAGCGAGAGGTTAGATACGCAGTATTTT.

This clone was seen only once. The chain carries TRBV5-5 and TRBJ1-1; D possibly corresponds to TRBD1 (6 bases). Germline CDR1 SGHKS, CDR2 YYEKEE (reference sequence). There are 15 residues in the CDR3. V was cut by 2 bases and J by 2 bases, with 13 bases left in between. The chain's CDR3 is CASSFSWGLNTEAFF. For the CDR3, the DNA is TGTGCCAGCAGCTTCAGTTGGGGGCTCAACACTGAAGCTTTCTTT.

The genes are TRBV12-3 or TRBV12-4 and TRBJ2-2, with TRBD2 as a possible D gene (5 bases). This CDR3 is 13 amino acids long. The germline V and J ends were trimmed by 8 bases and 6 bases, with 13 bases remaining between them. DNA for the CDR3: TGTGCCAGCTTAGCGAAGTGGGCCGGGGAGCTGTTTTTT. It is translated as CASLAKWAGELFF.

This rearrangement joins TRBV11-2 to TRBJ2-3; D is possibly TRBD2 (7 bases). This CDR3 region has 17 residues. The V gene lost 4 bases and the J gene lost 5 bases, with 22 bases spanning the gap. Germline V gene data show CDR1 as SGHAT and CDR2 as FQNNGV. The CDR3 DNA reads as TGTGCCAGCAGCTCGAATCCCGGGGGGCGCGGGTTAGATACGCAGTATTTT. The encoded protein is CASSSNPGGRGLDTQYF.

The J gene is TRBJ2-2, the V gene TRBV19; tentatively, D is TRBD2 (6 bases). V was clipped by 1 base and J by 3 bases, with 6 bases between them. The CDR3 is made up of 14 amino acids. Germline V CDR1 and CDR2: LNHDA, SQIVND (reference sequence). DNA of the CDR3: TGTGCCAGTAGTATAGTAGCGGACACCGGGGAGCTGTTTTTT. Encoded protein: CASSIVADTGELFF.

This clone was recorded a few times. The chain recombines TRBV24-1 with TRBJ2-1; TRBD1 matches 9 bases. CDR1 and CDR2 from the germline V gene are KGHDR and SFDVKD. CDR3 length: 15 residues. The V gene end was trimmed by 4 bases and the J gene end by 2 bases; junction bases not matched to a gene: 2. CDR3 sequence: CATSEGTGPYNEQFF. The CDR3 DNA is TGTGCCACCAGTGAGGGGACAGGGCCCTACAATGAGCAGTTCTTC.

The genes are TRBV11-2 and TRBJ1-6; a weak D match, TRBD1 (6 bases). Germline lookup yields CDR1 SGHAT and CDR2 FQNNGV. This CDR3 region has 18 residues. The V end lost 0 bases, the J end lost 6 bases, and 18 bases lay between the germline ends. The chain's CDR3 is CASSLDNRLIQGNSPLHF. CDR3 bases: TGTGCCAGCAGCTTAGATAACCGTTTAATACAGGGTAATTCACCCCTCCACTTT.

This clone was seen a handful of times. The rearrangement uses TRBV6-1 and TRBJ2-7, with TRBD1 matching 10 bases. V was pared by 1 base and J by 3 bases, with 0 bases of the junction left unmatched. This CDR3 region has 14 residues. In germline, CDR1 is MNHNS, CDR2 SASEGT. DNA of the CDR3: TGTGCCAGCAGTGAAGGGACAGGGGGCTACGAGCAGTACTTC. This gives the protein CASSEGTGGYEQYF.

The J gene is TRBJ2-2, the V gene TRBV2, with TRBD2 matching over 9 bases. V shed 6 bases, J shed 6 bases, and the junction held 2 bases outside the gene matches. The CDR3 loop spans 13 amino acids. CDR1 and CDR2 (germline): SNHLY, FYNNEI. Here the CDR3 reads CASRGLAAGELFF. The CDR3 nucleotides are TGTGCCAGCAGGGGACTAGCTGCCGGGGAGCTGTTTTTT.

This clone showed up just once. The chain employs TRBV30 and TRBJ2-7; perhaps TRBD1 as D (5 bases). This CDR3 comprises 12 residues. CDR1 is GTSNPN and CDR2 is SVGIG in the germline V gene (reference sequence). Trimming left V 2 bases short and J 4 bases short, with 9 bases between. In DNA, the CDR3 is TGTGCCTGGAGTCTCCAGGGTTACGAGCAGTACTTC. It codes for CAWSLQGYEQYF.

The rearrangement joins TRBV18 to TRBJ2-1, with 7 bases lining up with TRBD1. Looked up from germline, CDR1 is KGHSH and CDR2 is LQKENI. J was trimmed by 7 bases and V by 1 base; bases with no gene match: 4. The CDR3 runs 14 residues. The CDR3 DNA sequence: TGTGCCAGCTCACCACGACAGGGCCTGAATGAGCAGTTCTTC. Translating gives CASSPRQGLNEQFF.

This clone was detected only once. The J gene is TRBJ2-1, the V gene TRBV6-1, with 14 positions matching TRBD2. The CDR3 sequence is 15 residues long. J gave up 11 bases and V 0 bases, and 3 bases lay outside the gene matches. Per the germline V gene, CDR1 is MNHNS and CDR2 is SASEGT. The CDR3 DNA sequence: TGTGCCAGCAGTGAAGCCTGGACTAGCGGGAGGCAGCAGTTCTTC. This translates into CASSEAWTSGRQQFF.

V and J are TRBV19 and TRBJ2-1; 8 bases are a match to TRBD1. This CDR3 is 16 amino acids long. V lost 1 base, J lost 5 bases, and 7 bases stayed unmatched. Germline V CDR1 and CDR2: LNHDA, SQIVND (reference sequence). The CDR3 region is CASSIVGQGRNNEQFF. In DNA form, the CDR3 reads TGTGCCAGTAGTATAGTTGGACAGGGTAGGAACAATGAGCAGTTCTTC.

This clone was counted between two and nine times. The chain is built from TRBV5-4 and TRBJ1-2; 7 bases match TRBD1. The germline V gene encodes CDR1 SGHNT and CDR2 YYREEE (reference sequence). The V gene end was trimmed by 4 bases and the J gene end by 2 bases; junction bases not matched to a gene: 5. The CDR3 covers 14 residues. The CDR3 loop is CASSTNRGNYGYTF. Written as DNA, the CDR3 is TGTGCCAGCAGCACAAACAGGGGAAACTATGGCTACACCTTC.

The V gene is TRBV28, the J gene TRBJ2-1, with 9 bases lining up with TRBD2. Germline V gene data show CDR1 as MDHEN and CDR2 as SYDVKM. The CDR3 is made up of 15 amino acids. The V segment lost 7 bases and the J segment 10 bases; nucleotides outside the gene matches: 14. CDR3 protein: CASINGGRASREQFF. CDR3 nucleotide sequence: TGTGCCAGCATCAATGGCGGGAGGGCCAGTAGGGAGCAGTTCTTC.

The rearrangement joins TRBV18 to TRBJ2-7; maybe TRBD1 (5 bases). The length of the CDR3 is 15 residues. Trimming removed 2 bases at V and 2 bases at J, with 13 bases between. Germline loops: CDR1 KGHSH, CDR2 LQKENI. Here the CDR3 reads CASSPESGLAYEQYF. CDR3 coding DNA: TGTGCCAGCTCACCAGAGTCAGGGCTAGCCTACGAGCAGTACTTC.

V and J are TRBV5-1 and TRBJ2-1; D is possibly TRBD2 (7 bases). This CDR3 has 15 residues. With 3 bases removed from V and 7 bases from J, the gap between germline ends came to 17 bases. Germline V gene data show CDR1 as SGHRS and CDR2 as YFSETQ. The CDR3 DNA reads TGCGCCAGCAGCTCCCCCGAGGGGGGGAGGAATGAGCAGTTCTTC. Amino acid sequence: CASSSPEGGRNEQFF.

The chain has TRBV28 and TRBJ1-4; a weak D match, TRBD1 (5 bases). Germline CDR1 MDHEN, CDR2 SYDVKM. The V end was cut by 5 bases, the J end by 4 bases, with 11 bases between. The CDR3 is made up of 14 amino acids. CDR3 amino acids: CASSRGTRNEKLFF. Written as DNA, the CDR3 is TGTGCCAGCAGTAGGGGCACTCGTAATGAAAAACTGTTTTTT.

V gene TRBV18 combines with J gene TRBJ2-1, with 7 bases that match TRBD2. The CDR3 runs to 15 residues. Germline CDR1 is KGHSH and CDR2 is LQKENI. The ends lost 3 bases at V and 5 bases at J; junction bases unmatched: 7. DNA of the CDR3: TGTGCCAGCTCACCCAGTCCAGCGGGGAACAATGAGCAGTTCTTC. It codes for CASSPSPAGNNEQFF.

V is TRBV30 and J is TRBJ1-1; 8 nucleotides agree with TRBD1. CDR3 length: 15 amino acids. Germline assignment: CDR1 GTSNPN and CDR2 SVGIG (reference sequence). V lost 1 base, J lost 0 bases, and 4 bases stayed unmatched. CDR3 in DNA: TGTGCCTGGAGTGCCCACAGGGGGATGAACACTGAAGCTTTCTTT. It specifies CAWSAHRGMNTEAFF.

This chain uses TRBV27 with TRBJ2-3, with a tentative D call TRBD2 (6 bases). The CDR3 is made up of 14 amino acids. V lost 8 bases and J 0 bases, leaving 12 bases between the germline ends. Germline V gene data show CDR1 as MNHEY and CDR2 as SMNVEV (reference sequence). The CDR3: CASGAGTSTDTQYF. The CDR3 DNA reads as TGTGCCAGCGGGGCGGGGACTAGCACAGATACGCAGTATTTT.

The chain has TRBV3-1 (or the pseudogene TRBV3-2) and TRBJ2-7; TRBD1 aligns across 10 bases. Germline-derived CDR1 and CDR2 are LGHDT and YNNKEL (reference sequence). The CDR3 length is 16 residues. The V and J ends lost 0 bases and 4 bases, in that order; junction bases with no gene match: 6. The CDR3 DNA reads TGTGCCAGCAGCCAAGATTGGAGACAGGGGGCTTACGAGCAGTACTTC. Amino acids: CASSQDWRQGAYEQYF.

The chain couples TRBV2 to TRBJ2-6, with D uncertain. V gave up 7 bases and J gave up 0 bases, with 10 bases separating them. This CDR3 spans 15 amino acids. Germline V gene sequence: CDR1 SNHLY, CDR2 FYNNEI. CDR3 sequence: CASTLTVSGANVLTF. DNA for the CDR3: TGTGCCAGCACCCTCACTGTCTCTGGGGCCAACGTCCTGACTTTC.

The chain uses TRBV7-9 and TRBJ2-6; D uncertain. Germline V gene data show CDR1 as SEHNR and CDR2 as FQNEAQ (reference sequence). This CDR3 has 13 residues. Trimming left V 3 bases short and J 3 bases short, with 3 bases between. DNA for the CDR3: TGTGCCAGCAGCTTCGGTGGGGCCAACGTCCTGACTTTC. As protein: CASSFGGANVLTF.

The chain links TRBV2 to TRBJ2-1, with a weak D call TRBD2 (6 bases). Per the germline V gene, CDR1 is SNHLY and CDR2 is FYNNEI. This CDR3 is built from 14 residues. Trimming pared 7 bases from V and 4 bases from J, leaving 14 bases between. The CDR3: CASIAGTSYNEQFF. For the CDR3, the DNA is TGTGCCAGCATCGCCGGGACTTCATACAATGAGCAGTTCTTC.